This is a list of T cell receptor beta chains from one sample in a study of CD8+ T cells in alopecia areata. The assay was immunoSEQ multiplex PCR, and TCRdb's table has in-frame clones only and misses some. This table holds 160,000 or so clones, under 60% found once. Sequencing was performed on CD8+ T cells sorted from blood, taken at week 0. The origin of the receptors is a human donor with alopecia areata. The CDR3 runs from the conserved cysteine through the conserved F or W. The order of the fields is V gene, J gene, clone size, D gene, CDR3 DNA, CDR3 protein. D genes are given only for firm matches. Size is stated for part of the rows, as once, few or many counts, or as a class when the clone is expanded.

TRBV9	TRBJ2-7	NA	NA	TGTGCCAGCAGCGTAGGTGACTCCTACGAGCAGTACTTC	CASSVGDSYEQYF
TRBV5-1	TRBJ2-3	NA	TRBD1	TGCGCCAGCAGCCCTCTCCGGGACAGACCCACAGATACGCAGTATTTT	CASSPLRDRPTDTQYF
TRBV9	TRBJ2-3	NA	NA	TGTGCCAGCAGCGTTAACCAAAATCGCACAGATACGCAGTATTTT	CASSVNQNRTDTQYF
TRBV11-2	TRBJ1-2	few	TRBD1	TGTGCCAGCAGCAGGGGGCGGGCACCCCATTACACCTTC	CASSRGRAPHYTF
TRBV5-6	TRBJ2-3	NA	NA	TGTGCCAGCAGCTTGGGAGATACGCAGTATTTT	CASSLGDTQYF
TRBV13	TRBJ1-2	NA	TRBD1	TGTGCCAGCAGCGCCAGACAGGGGAGTAACTATGGCTACACCTTC	CASSARQGSNYGYTF
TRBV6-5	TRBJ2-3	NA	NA	TGTGCCAGCCGCGTAGGGTTGAACACAGATACGCAGTATTTT	CASRVGLNTDTQYF
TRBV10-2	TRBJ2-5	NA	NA	TGCGCCAGCAGATACCGGGACCGGGAAGGGGAGACCCAGTACTTC	CASRYRDREGETQYF
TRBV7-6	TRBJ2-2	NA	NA	TGTGCCAGCAGCTTATCTCGGTCCACCGGGGAGCTGTTTTTT	CASSLSRSTGELFF
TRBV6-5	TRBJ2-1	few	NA	TGTGCCAGCAGTACAGGGTCGTGGGAGCAGTTCTTC	CASSTGSWEQFF
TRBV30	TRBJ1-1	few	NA	TGTGCCTGGAGTCTCGACACTGAAGCTTTCTTT	CAWSLDTEAFF
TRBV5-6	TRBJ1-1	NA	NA	TGTGCCAGCAGCTTATTCCAGGGAGCCACTGAAGCTTTCTTT	CASSLFQGATEAFF
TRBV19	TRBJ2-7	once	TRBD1	TGTGCCAGTAGTCCCGGGACAGGGGTCTACGAGCAGTACTTC	CASSPGTGVYEQYF
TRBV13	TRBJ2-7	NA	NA	TGTGCCAGCAGCTTAGCCTCCACAAACTCCTACGAGCAGTACTTC	CASSLASTNSYEQYF
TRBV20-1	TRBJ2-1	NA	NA	TGCAGCTTAAAACTGGGGAGCGAGCAGTTCTTC	CSLKLGSEQFF
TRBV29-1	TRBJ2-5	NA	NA	TGCAGCGTTGATGGCGGTGATAGCCAAGAGACCCAGTACTTC	CSVDGGDSQETQYF
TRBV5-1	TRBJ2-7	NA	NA	TGCGCCAGCAGGGAAAGGGGGGCTTCCTACGAGCAGTACTTC	CASRERGASYEQYF
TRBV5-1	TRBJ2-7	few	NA	TGCGCCAGCAGCTTGGTCAGAACCTACGAGCAGTACTTC	CASSLVRTYEQYF
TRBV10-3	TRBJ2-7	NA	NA	TGTGCCATCAGTGAAGGCATGATCTACGAGCAGTACTTC	CAISEGMIYEQYF
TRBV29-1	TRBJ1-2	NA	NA	TGCAGCGTCCAACTGGGAGGGGCCCATGGCTACACCTTC	CSVQLGGAHGYTF
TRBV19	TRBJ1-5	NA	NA	TGTGCCAGTAGTATATCCCCGGGGTATCAGCCCCAGCATTTT	CASSISPGYQPQHF
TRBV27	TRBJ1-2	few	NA	TGTGCCAGCAAACCCTCGGGGTCCTCGGCCTATGGCTACACCTTC	CASKPSGSSAYGYTF
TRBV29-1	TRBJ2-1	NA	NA	TGCAGCCCGCTTCAGGGCAATGAGCAGTTCTTC	CSPLQGNEQFF
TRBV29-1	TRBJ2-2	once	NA	TGCAGCGTTGAAGACCCACCCGGGACGGTGGGCGGGGAGCTGTTTTTT	CSVEDPPGTVGGELFF
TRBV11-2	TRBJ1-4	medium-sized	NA	TGTGCCAGCAGCTTAGGACAGGCGAACGAAAAACTGTTTTTT	CASSLGQANEKLFF
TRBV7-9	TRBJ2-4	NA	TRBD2	TGTGCCAGCAGCTTAGCAAGCGGGGGAAACATTCAGTACTTC	CASSLASGGNIQYF
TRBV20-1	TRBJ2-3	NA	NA	TGCAGTGTTAGCGGCACAGATACGCAGTATTTT	CSVSGTDTQYF
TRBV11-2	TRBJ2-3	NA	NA	TGTGCCAGCAGCTTACGGTCTCGACAGAGGTCTCGCACAGATACGCAGTATTTT	CASSLRSRQRSRTDTQYF
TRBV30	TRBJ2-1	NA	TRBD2	TGTGCCTGGAATGGCGGGGGGAACAATGAGCAGTTCTTC	CAWNGGGNNEQFF
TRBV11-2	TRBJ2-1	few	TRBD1	TGTGCCAGCAGCCACCTGGGGGACAGGGGCAATGAGCAGTTCTTC	CASSHLGDRGNEQFF
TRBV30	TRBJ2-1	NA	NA	TGTGCCTGGAGGATCAGCTACAATGAGCAGTTCTTC	CAWRISYNEQFF
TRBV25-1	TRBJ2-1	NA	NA	TGTGCCAGCAGTGACCACACAGGGTACAATGAGCAGTTCTTC	CASSDHTGYNEQFF
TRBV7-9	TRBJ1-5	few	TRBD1	TGTGCCAGCGGACAGGGCAATCAGCCCCAGCATTTT	CASGQGNQPQHF
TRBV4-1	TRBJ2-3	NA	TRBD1	TGCGCCAGCAGCTGGACCCCAGGGGGAGTGGATACGCAGTATTTT	CASSWTPGGVDTQYF
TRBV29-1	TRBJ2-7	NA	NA	TGCAGCGTCCGGACAGACGACACCTACGAGCAGTACTTC	CSVRTDDTYEQYF
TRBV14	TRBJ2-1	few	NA	TGTGCCAGCAGCCCAAACAATGAGCAGTTCTTC	CASSPNNEQFF